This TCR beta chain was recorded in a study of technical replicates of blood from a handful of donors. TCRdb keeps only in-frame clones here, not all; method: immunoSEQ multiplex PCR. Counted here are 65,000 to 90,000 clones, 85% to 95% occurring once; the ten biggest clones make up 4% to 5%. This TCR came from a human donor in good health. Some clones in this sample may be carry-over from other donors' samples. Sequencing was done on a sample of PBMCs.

CDR3 sequence reads: CASSLGDREHETQYF. The CDR3 bases are TGTGCCAGCAGCTTGGGGGACAGGGAGCACGAGACCCAGTACTTC. This chain links TRBV5-4 with TRBJ2-5, with 9 nucleotides matching TRBD1. Trimming removed 0 bases from V and 5 bases from J; junction bases left unmatched: 5. Germline-derived CDR1 and CDR2 are SGHNT and YYREEE (reference sequence). The CDR3 covers 15 residues.